The next 21 T cell receptor beta chains were all read from a single sample in a study of blood T cell repertoires in COVID-19. Sequencing used immunoSEQ multiplex PCR; TCRdb keeps in-frame clones, though not all of them. The sample contains around 100,000 clones, about 86% of which appear only once. Material: peripheral blood. Receptors originate from a human donor in a cohort sampled during active COVID-19.

The chain employs TRBV19 and TRBJ1-4, with 11 bases that match TRBD1. J lost 3 bases, V lost 8 bases, and 8 bases had no gene match. The CDR3 sequence is 16 residues long. In germline, CDR1 is LNHDA, CDR2 SQIVND (reference sequence). CDR3 protein: CASARGQGASNEKLFF. The CDR3 coding sequence is TGTGCCAGTGCCCGCGGACAGGGGGCATCTAATGAAAAACTGTTTTTT.

This clone was observed a single time. The V call is TRBV7-2, the J call TRBJ2-2; unclear D gene. V was trimmed by 2 bases and J by 0 bases, leaving 10 bases between them. The CDR3 runs to 16 residues. In germline, CDR1 is SGHTA, CDR2 FQGNSA. The CDR3 coding sequence is TGTGCCAGCAGCTTATTCGGCGGAACGAACACCGGGGAGCTGTTTTTT. Translating gives CASSLFGGTNTGELFF. Using reference TRBV7-2 and TRBJ2-2 for the parts outside the CDR3, the full variable domain is GAGVSQSPSNKVTEKGKDVELRCDPISGHTALYWYRQSLGQGLEFLIYFQGNSAPDKSGLPSDRFSAERTGGSVSTLTIQRTQQEDSAVYLCASSLFGGTNTGELFFGEGSRLTVL.

This clone was observed a few times. The V gene is TRBV27, the J gene TRBJ2-1, with TRBD2 matching over 8 bases. Looked up from germline, CDR1 is MNHEY and CDR2 is SMNVEV (reference sequence). There are 13 residues in the CDR3. Unmatched junction bases numbered 6, after V lost 5 bases and J lost 9 bases. The CDR3 loop reads CASSQGLAVEQFF. In nucleotides, the CDR3 is TGTGCCAGCAGTCAAGGACTAGCCGTTGAGCAGTTCTTC.

The CDR3 DNA reads TGTGCCAGCAGTTTATCGAAATCCACAGCATATGGCTACACCTTC. It is translated as CASSLSKSTAYGYTF. V is TRBV28 and J is TRBJ1-2; D gene ambiguous. Germline loops: CDR1 MDHEN, CDR2 SYDVKM. The CDR3 consists of 15 residues. V lost 1 base to trimming and J lost 5 bases, with 14 bases between them.

In its sample, this clone was seen a few times. The rearrangement links TRBV6-6 to TRBJ1-5; 8 bases map to TRBD1. V was clipped by 10 bases and J by 3 bases; unmatched bases: 5. CDR1 is MNHNY and CDR2 is SVGAGI in the germline V gene (reference sequence). The CDR3 has 13 amino acids. The CDR3 nucleotides read TGTGCCACCCGACAGGGGTCCAATCAGCCCCAGCATTTT. Its protein is CATRQGSNQPQHF.

The CDR3 reads CASSLLTGANEKLFF. CDR3 DNA sequence: TGTGCCAGCAGCCTATTGACAGGGGCTAATGAAAAACTGTTTTTT. The chain carries TRBV28 and TRBJ1-4, with 8 bases identical to TRBD1. The CDR3 consists of 15 residues. CDR1 and CDR2 from the germline V gene are MDHEN and SYDVKM. V lost 6 bases to trimming and J lost 3 bases; unmatched junction nucleotides: 6.

The chain is built from TRBV11-2 and TRBJ2-5, with D possibly matching TRBD2 (7 bases). The CDR3 is 16 residues long. Germline V gene lookup returns CDR1 SGHAT and CDR2 FQNNGV. Deletions cut 5 bases from V and 0 bases from J, with 16 bases between. The CDR3 DNA reads TGTGCCAGCAGCCTGGGGGGGCGGAACAACCAAGAGACCCAGTACTTC. It codes for CASSLGGRNNQETQYF.

This clone was counted between two and nine times. The gene calls are TRBV7-6 and TRBJ2-7; D is uncertain. Germline V gene lookup returns CDR1 SGHVS and CDR2 FNYEAQ. Trimming pared 1 base from V and 0 bases from J, leaving 7 bases between. The CDR3 is 14 residues long. CDR3 DNA sequence: TGTGCCAGCAGCTTAGACCCCAGCTCCTACGAGCAGTACTTC. Translation gives CASSLDPSSYEQYF.

CDR3 loop: CASTRPGRGFADTQYF. In DNA form, the CDR3 reads TGTGCCAGCACCCGACCCGGCAGGGGGTTCGCAGATACGCAGTATTTT. V and J are TRBV28 and TRBJ2-3; 7 nucleotides match TRBD1. The CDR3 sequence is 16 residues long. Germline V lookup: CDR1 MDHEN, CDR2 SYDVKM. With 7 bases clipped from V and 4 bases from J, the junction kept 14 bases outside the gene matches.

The chain links TRBV11-2 to TRBJ2-1, with 7 bases that match TRBD2. Trimming cost V 5 bases and J 8 bases; bases outside gene matches: 18. CDR1 is SGHAT, CDR2 FQNNGV, per germline. The CDR3 is 17 residues long. CDR3 DNA sequence: TGTGCCAGCAGCCAGGAAGCCTCCCGCGGGAGTCCCTATGAGCAGTTCTTC. It yields the protein CASSQEASRGSPYEQFF.

The chain links TRBV27 to TRBJ2-1, with 8 bases lining up with TRBD2. The germline gives CDR1 MNHEY, CDR2 SMNVEV (reference sequence). The CDR3 runs 14 residues. The V segment lost 5 bases and the J segment 4 bases; nucleotides outside the gene matches: 4. This CDR3 reads CASSVAGGYNEQFF. CDR3 DNA: TGTGCCAGCAGTGTGGCGGGAGGATACAATGAGCAGTTCTTC.

The chain is built from TRBV18 and TRBJ2-4; tentative D call: TRBD1 (5 bases). Germline V lookup: CDR1 KGHSH, CDR2 LQKENI. Trimming took 2 bases from V and 8 from J, leaving 28 bases between them. The CDR3 runs to 19 residues. CDR3: CASSPSTRVLQAPRDIQYF. The CDR3 coding sequence is TGTGCCAGCTCACCATCAACAAGGGTTTTACAGGCCCCCAGGGACATTCAGTACTTC.

The chain is built from TRBV18 and TRBJ2-2; D is unclear. V was pared by 3 bases and J by 6 bases, with 8 bases between. Germline CDR1 reads KGHSH; CDR2 reads LQKENI. This CDR3 region has 13 residues. This CDR3 is CASSPRGSGELFF. The CDR3 nucleotides are TGTGCCAGCTCACCCAGAGGATCCGGGGAGCTGTTTTTT.

This chain uses TRBV7-6 with TRBJ2-7, with a possible D match to TRBD2 (6 bases). Trimming stripped 5 bases from V and 2 bases from J, with 22 bases between. There are 17 residues in the CDR3. In germline, CDR1 is SGHVS, CDR2 FNYEAQ. This chain's CDR3 is CASSPQKGTGIPYEQYF. CDR3 bases: TGTGCCAGCAGCCCACAAAAGGGGACTGGGATCCCCTACGAGCAGTACTTC.

This chain connects TRBV19 to TRBJ2-5, with 9 nucleotides matching TRBD1. In germline, CDR1 is LNHDA, CDR2 SQIVND (reference sequence). The CDR3 extends over 15 amino acids. The J segment lost 3 bases and the V segment lost 1 base, leaving 3 bases of the junction unmatched. CDR3 loop: CASSIVGTGKETQYF. CDR3 nucleotides: TGTGCCAGTAGTATAGTAGGGACAGGGAAAGAGACCCAGTACTTC.

The J gene is TRBJ1-1, the V gene TRBV7-9, with 9 nucleotides matching TRBD1. V lost 5 bases to trimming and J lost 6 bases; unmatched junction nucleotides: 4. Per the germline V gene, CDR1 is SEHNR and CDR2 is FQNEAQ (reference sequence). The CDR3 contains 13 residues. For the CDR3, the DNA is TGTGCCAGCAGCGTACAGGGGGCCCCTGAAGCTTTCTTT. Its protein product is CASSVQGAPEAFF.

V and J are TRBV11-2 and TRBJ1-1, with no clear D. V was trimmed by 3 bases and J by 4 bases, leaving 6 bases between them. The CDR3 covers 12 residues. In germline, CDR1 is SGHAT, CDR2 FQNNGV. In DNA, the CDR3 is TGTGCCAGCAGCTTCGACACCACTGAAGCTTTCTTT. Translated, it gives CASSFDTTEAFF.

The J gene is TRBJ2-3, the V gene TRBV6-5; 12 nucleotides agree with TRBD2. This CDR3 has 14 residues. With 8 bases clipped from V and 3 bases from J, the junction kept 3 bases outside the gene matches. Germline V gene data show CDR1 as MNHEY and CDR2 as SVGAGI. CDR3 residues: CASGTSGRTDTQYF. The DNA for the CDR3 is TGTGCCAGCGGTACTAGCGGGAGGACAGATACGCAGTATTTT.

The J gene is TRBJ1-5, the V gene TRBV21-1. TRBV21-1 is a documented pseudogene. The CDR3 totals 13 residues. CDR3 nucleotide sequence: TGTGCCAGCAACCAACCGGAGAGGCAGCCCCAGCATTTT. It codes for CASNQPERQPQHF.

The gene calls are TRBV19 and TRBJ1-1, with 7 bases identical to TRBD1. Trimming at V came to 5 bases and at J to 9 bases, leaving 9 bases not matched to a gene. Germline assignment: CDR1 LNHDA and CDR2 SQIVND (reference sequence). This CDR3 is built from 13 residues. The CDR3 DNA sequence: TGTGCCAGTAGTCCACCTCTAAGGGGGCAAGCTTTCTTT. This codes for CASSPPLRGQAFF.

The J gene is TRBJ1-2, the V gene TRBV2, with 9 positions matching TRBD1. Germline loops: CDR1 SNHLY, CDR2 FYNNEI. V dropped 5 bases and J dropped 7; count of bases not matched to a gene: 8. This CDR3 spans 14 amino acids. As DNA, the CDR3 is TGTGCCAGCAGTCCGGGACAGGGAGGGGGTGGCTACACCTTC. Translating gives CASSPGQGGGGYTF.